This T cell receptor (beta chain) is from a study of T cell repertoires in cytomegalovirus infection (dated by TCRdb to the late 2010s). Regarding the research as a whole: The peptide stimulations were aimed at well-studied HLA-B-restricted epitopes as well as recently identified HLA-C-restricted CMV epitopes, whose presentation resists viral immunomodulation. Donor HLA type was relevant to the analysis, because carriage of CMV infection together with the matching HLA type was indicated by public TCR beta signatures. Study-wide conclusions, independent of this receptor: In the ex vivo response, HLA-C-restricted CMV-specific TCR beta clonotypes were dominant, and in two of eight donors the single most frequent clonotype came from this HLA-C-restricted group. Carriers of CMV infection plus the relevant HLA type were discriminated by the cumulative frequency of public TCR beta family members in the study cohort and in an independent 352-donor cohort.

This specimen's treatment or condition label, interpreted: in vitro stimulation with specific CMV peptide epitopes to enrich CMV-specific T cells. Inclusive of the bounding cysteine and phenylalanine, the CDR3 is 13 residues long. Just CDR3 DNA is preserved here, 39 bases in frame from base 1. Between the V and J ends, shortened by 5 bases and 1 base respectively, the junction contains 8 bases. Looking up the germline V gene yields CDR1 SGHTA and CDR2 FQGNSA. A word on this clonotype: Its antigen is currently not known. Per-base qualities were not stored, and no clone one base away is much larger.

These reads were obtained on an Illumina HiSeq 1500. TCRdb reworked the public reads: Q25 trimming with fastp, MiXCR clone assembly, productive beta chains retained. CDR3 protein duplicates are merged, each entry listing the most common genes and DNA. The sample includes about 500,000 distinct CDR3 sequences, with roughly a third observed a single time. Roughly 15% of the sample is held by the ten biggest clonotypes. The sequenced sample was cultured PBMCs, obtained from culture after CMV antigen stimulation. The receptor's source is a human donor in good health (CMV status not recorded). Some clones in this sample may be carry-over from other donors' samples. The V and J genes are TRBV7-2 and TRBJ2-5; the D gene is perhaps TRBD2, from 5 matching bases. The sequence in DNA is TGTGCCAGCAGCGGGCGGGTCCAAGAGACCCAGTACTTC. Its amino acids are CASSGRVQETQYF.